Shown below are 30 T cell receptor beta chains from a single sample sequenced in a study of T cells in Graves' hyperthyroidism and ophthalmopathy. Template material for amplifying TCR beta CDR3 regions consisted of RNA transcripts. During a first-round RT-PCR of the TCR CDR3, the HTBI primer set was used. TCRdb ran MiXCR on the multiplex PCR reads and lists one entry per CDR3 protein. The table lists under 650,000 distinct CDR3 sequences, about 16% of them singletons, with about 3.8% in the top ten. Sequences were obtained from blood. Source of these receptors: a woman in her 30s with Graves' hyperthyroidism.

Worth noting for this clonotype: At one of its ends the junction is not consistent with the germline gene, which may arise from a read error. CDR3 nucleotides: TGCGCCAACAGCCAATACAGCGCCCAGTACTTC. It codes for CANSQYSAQYF. The chain couples TRBV4-1 to TRBJ2-5; D gene unclear. The CDR3 loop spans 11 amino acids. Germline lookup yields CDR1 MGHRA and CDR2 YSYEKL.

This chain links TRBV12-3 or TRBV12-4 with TRBJ1-1; D gene unclear. V was cut by 1 base and J by 3 bases, with 12 bases left in between. CDR3 length: 15 amino acids. The CDR3 DNA sequence: TGTGCCAGCAGTTTAGATGTTCCAAGAGACACTGAAGCTTTCTTT. Amino acid sequence: CASSLDVPRDTEAFF.

This clonotype was counted only a few times. Since no conserved phenylalanine or tryptophan closes the CDR3, a read error is the likely cause. V gene TRBV7-2 combines with J gene TRBJ2-7, with TRBD1 as a possible D gene (6 bases). The germline gives CDR1 SGHTA, CDR2 FQGNSA. This CDR3 is built from 16 residues. Trimming cost V 5 bases and J 2 bases, with 19 bases left between them. The CDR3 DNA reads as TGTGCCAGCAGCCGCTGGGTGGACAGCCCTCCCTACGAGCAGTACTCC. The encoded protein is CASSRWVDSPPYEQYS.

This chain uses TRBV7-8 with TRBJ1-2; D is possibly TRBD1 (5 bases). Germline values: CDR1 SGHVS, CDR2 FQNEAQ. Trimming removed 5 bases at V and 6 bases at J, with 19 bases between. CDR3 length equals 15 residues. In DNA, the CDR3 is TGTGCCAGCAGCCCCTTTTTCTCGGGGGAAGATGGCTACACCTTC. This gives the protein CASSPFFSGEDGYTF.

The V gene is TRBV5-1, the J gene TRBJ2-3, with D perhaps matching TRBD1 or TRBD2 (5 bases each). The CDR3 loop spans 14 amino acids. CDR1 and CDR2 from the germline V gene are SGHRS and YFSETQ. With 4 bases removed from V and 7 bases from J, the gap between germline ends came to 16 bases. The DNA for the CDR3 is TGCGCCAGCAGCCCCTCCCGGGGCGGTAATACGCAGTATTTT. Its protein product is CASSPSRGGNTQYF.

The V gene is TRBV25-1, the J gene TRBJ1-3, with a tentative D call TRBD1 (5 bases). The V gene lost 4 bases and the J gene lost 8 bases, with 12 bases spanning the gap. CDR1 and CDR2 from the germline V gene are MGHDK and SYGVNS. This CDR3 is 13 amino acids long. The CDR3 sequence: CASSGAGRDTIYF. The CDR3 DNA is TGTGCCAGCAGTGGGGCAGGGAGGGACACCATATATTTT.

This clonotype has more than one count but fewer than ten. This chain joins TRBV3-1 and TRBJ2-4; 9 nucleotides match TRBD2. From germline, CDR1 is LGHDT and CDR2 YNNKEL (reference sequence). The CDR3 contains 19 residues. Trimming cost V 4 bases and J 0 bases; bases outside gene matches: 13. The CDR3 region has the DNA TGTGCCAGCAGCCCCCTGGGGTCTAGCGGGGCGATAGCCAAAAACATTCAGTACTTC. The encoded protein is CASSPLGSSGAIAKNIQYF.

At least ten counts were recorded for this clonotype. The rearrangement joins TRBV28 to TRBJ1-1; D not certain. CDR3 size: 13 residues. Trimming stripped 6 bases from V and 1 base from J, with 9 bases between. CDR1 and CDR2 from the germline V gene are MDHEN and SYDVKM. This CDR3 reads CASRSPGNTEAFF. In DNA form, the CDR3 reads TGTGCCAGCAGAAGCCCCGGGAACACTGAAGCTTTCTTT.

This clonotype was counted many times. The rearrangement uses TRBV28 and TRBJ2-1, with D maybe TRBD1 (6 bases). CDR1 is MDHEN and CDR2 is SYDVKM in the germline V gene. V lost 6 bases and J lost 8, with 20 bases in between. The CDR3 runs 15 residues. The CDR3 DNA reads TGTGCCAGCAGACTATACAGCAGGGGTATCGATGAGCAGTTCTTC. This encodes CASRLYSRGIDEQFF. Full variable domain (remainder filled in from reference TRBV28 and TRBJ2-1): DVKVTQSSRYLVKRTGEKVFLECVQDMDHENMFWYRQDPGLGLRLIYFSYDVKMKEKGDIPEGYSVSREKKERFSLILESASTNQTSMYLCASRLYSRGIDEQFFGPGTRLTVL.

Many counts were recorded for this clonotype. V is TRBV12-3 or TRBV12-4 and J is TRBJ2-1, with a possible D match to TRBD2 (5 bases). Trimming cost V 7 bases and J 7 bases, with 8 bases left between them. The CDR3 is made up of 11 amino acids. The CDR3 spells CASTEENEQFF. For the CDR3, the DNA is TGTGCCAGCACGGAGGAGAATGAGCAGTTCTTC.

This clonotype occurred a few times. This rearrangement joins TRBV28 to TRBJ1-5; 7 bases are a match to TRBD1. The germline gives CDR1 MDHEN, CDR2 SYDVKM. The CDR3 has 14 residues. J was trimmed by 6 bases and V by 6 bases; bases with no gene match: 8. For the CDR3, the DNA is TGTGCCAGCAGAGCCGGGGCAGGGGGTCAGCCCCAGCATTTT. It specifies CASRAGAGGQPQHF. The full variable domain, in which reference TRBV28 and TRBJ1-5 provide the parts outside the CDR3, is DVKVTQSSRYLVKRTGEKVFLECVQDMDHENMFWYRQDPGLGLRLIYFSYDVKMKEKGDIPEGYSVSREKKERFSLILESASTNQTSMYLCASRAGAGGQPQHFGDGTRLSIL.

V is TRBV27 and J is TRBJ2-3; 9 nucleotides match TRBD2. The V gene end was trimmed by 2 bases and the J gene end by 4 bases; junction bases not matched to a gene: 4. From germline, CDR1 is MNHEY and CDR2 SMNVEV (reference sequence). The CDR3 contains 15 residues. CDR3: CASSLIAGVPDTQYF. CDR3 coding DNA: TGTGCCAGCAGTTTAATAGCGGGAGTCCCAGATACGCAGTATTTT.

This clonotype was counted only a few times. The chain recombines TRBV15 with TRBJ1-6; 8 bases map to TRBD1. The junction had 17 bases not matched to a gene; V was cut back by 3 bases and J by 10 bases. CDR1 is LNHNV and CDR2 is YYDKDF in the germline V gene (reference sequence). This CDR3 comprises 18 residues. CDR3 nucleotide sequence: TGTGCCACCAGCAGGCCGGGGGCGCAAGGACAGGGAGGATCACCCCTCCACTTT. This encodes CATSRPGAQGQGGSPLHF.

For this clonotype: At one end, the junction sequence differs from germline, possibly due to a read error. The V call is TRBV7-2, the J call TRBJ2-2; D uncertain. The CDR3 loop spans 14 amino acids. Germline lookup yields CDR1 SGHTA and CDR2 FQGNSA. CDR3 in DNA: TGTGCCAGCACCTTAGGCCTGGGAACCGGGGAGCTGTTTTTT. It is translated as CASTLGLGTGELFF.

This clonotype was observed at least ten times. The J gene is TRBJ1-1, the V gene TRBV28; 8 nucleotides agree with TRBD1. This CDR3 region has 14 residues. V trimming: 3 bases; J trimming: 2 bases; junction bases outside the gene matches: 2. The germline V gene encodes CDR1 MDHEN and CDR2 SYDVKM. This CDR3 is CASSLGQVNTEAFF. The CDR3 nucleotides read TGTGCCAGCAGTTTGGGACAGGTAAACACTGAAGCTTTCTTT.

This clonotype has a count of ten or more. The J gene is TRBJ2-3, the V gene TRBV12-3 or TRBV12-4; TRBD1 might be the D (6 bases). The V end was cut by 5 bases, the J end by 1 base, with 13 bases between. The CDR3 length is 15 residues. DNA of the CDR3: TGTGCCAGCAGTAAACAGGGTGGAGGCACAGATACGCAGTATTTT. Protein product: CASSKQGGGTDTQYF.

The sample holds many counts of this clonotype. The CDR3 DNA sequence: TGCAGTGCTTCAAACGGACTAGCGGCGCATTACGAGCAGTACTTC. It specifies CSASNGLAAHYEQYF. The chain couples TRBV20-1 to TRBJ2-7, with 10 bases aligning to TRBD2. The germline V gene has CDR1 DFQATT and CDR2 SNEGSKA (reference sequence). The CDR3 is 15 amino acids. The ends lost 5 bases at V and 4 bases at J; junction bases unmatched: 11.

This clonotype was counted a few times. The chain combines TRBV5-6 with TRBJ2-7; 15 bases are a match to TRBD2. CDR3 length: 15 residues. Germline V lookup: CDR1 SGHDT, CDR2 YYEEEE. After removal of 4 bases from V and 3 bases from J, the junction contained 2 bases not matched to a gene. CDR3 in DNA: TGTGCCAGCAGCATGGGACTAGCGGGAGGCTACGAGCAGTACTTC. As protein: CASSMGLAGGYEQYF.

This clonotype has ten or more counts. The chain carries TRBV28 and TRBJ1-1; 9 nucleotides align to TRBD1. V lost 8 bases to trimming and J lost 0 bases; unmatched junction nucleotides: 10. The CDR3 length is 16 residues. Germline loops: CDR1 MDHEN, CDR2 SYDVKM. The CDR3 nucleotides are TGTGCCAGCCAAGCTTCGGACAGGGGATTGAACACTGAAGCTTTCTTT. The encoded protein is CASQASDRGLNTEAFF.

This clonotype was observed at least ten times. The V gene is TRBV7-9, the J gene TRBJ1-4; the D is unclear. V lost 7 bases and J 4 bases, leaving 4 bases between the germline ends. Per germline, CDR1 SEHNR and CDR2 FQNEAQ (reference sequence). The CDR3 is made up of 11 amino acids. CDR3 bases: TGTGCCAGCACCAGTAATGAAAAACTGTTTTTT. Protein: CASTSNEKLFF.

Ten or more counts support this clonotype. The rearrangement uses TRBV6-1 and TRBJ2-1; D not certain. This CDR3 contains 12 residues. V was clipped by 1 base and J by 12 bases, with 10 bases between them. Germline CDR1 is MNHNS and CDR2 is SASEGT. The chain's CDR3 is CASSEGFFGQFF. In nucleotides, the CDR3 is TGTGCCAGCAGTGAAGGGTTCTTTGGGCAGTTCTTC.

CDR3 in DNA: TGTGCCAGCAGTTTAGTTGGGGGATCCGAGCAGTACTTC. Amino acid sequence: CASSLVGGSEQYF. V gene TRBV27 combines with J gene TRBJ2-7; D may match TRBD1 or TRBD2 (5 bases each). The V end was cut by 2 bases, the J end by 6 bases, with 11 bases between. The CDR3 has 13 amino acids. CDR1 is MNHEY, CDR2 SMNVEV, per germline (reference sequence).

The chain joins TRBV2 to TRBJ2-1; no definite D call. The V end lost 6 bases, the J end lost 2 bases, and 14 bases lay between the germline ends. The CDR3 spans 15 residues. Germline V gene lookup returns CDR1 SNHLY and CDR2 FYNNEI. The CDR3 DNA follows: TGTGCCAGCAGGAGGAATAGTGGGGCCTACAATGAGCAGTTCTTC. It yields the protein CASRRNSGAYNEQFF.

This clonotype was counted many times. The V call is TRBV29-1, the J call TRBJ1-1; D not certain. The CDR3 has 13 residues. Per germline, CDR1 SQVTM and CDR2 ANQGSEA. V was cut by 2 bases and J by 1 base, with 8 bases left in between. CDR3: CSVELGANTEAFF. CDR3 DNA: TGCAGCGTTGAATTGGGTGCGAACACTGAAGCTTTCTTT.

The table lists this clonotype with many counts. The chain recombines TRBV11-2 with TRBJ1-2; 10 nucleotides align to TRBD1. CDR3 size: 15 residues. After removal of 0 bases from V and 7 bases from J, the junction contained 5 bases not matched to a gene. The germline V gene encodes CDR1 SGHAT and CDR2 FQNNGV. The DNA of the CDR3 is TGTGCCAGCAGCTTAGACGGTCGGACAGGGGGTGGCTACACCTTC. Protein: CASSLDGRTGGGYTF.

The J gene is TRBJ2-7, the V gene TRBV3-1; 11 nucleotides align to TRBD2. The CDR3 is 18 residues long. Per the germline V gene, CDR1 is LGHDT and CDR2 is YNNKEL (reference sequence). The trim removed 2 bases at V and 6 bases at J, leaving 15 bases unmatched. For the CDR3, the DNA is TGTGCCAGCAGCCAACCTATTACTAGCGGGAGAGTTTTAGGCGAGCAGTACTTC. Its translation: CASSQPITSGRVLGEQYF.

This chain joins TRBV11-1 and TRBJ2-2, with no clear D. Germline V gene lookup returns CDR1 SGHAT and CDR2 FQDESV (reference sequence). Trimming cost V 1 base and J 7 bases, with 7 bases left between them. The CDR3 is 13 residues long. This CDR3 is CASSLVKGGELFF. The DNA of the CDR3 is TGTGCCAGCAGCTTAGTTAAGGGCGGGGAGCTGTTTTTT. Combining the CDR3 with reference TRBV11-1 and TRBJ2-2 gives the whole variable domain EAEVAQSPRYKITEKSQAVAFWCDPISGHATLYWYRQILGQGPELLVQFQDESVVDDSQLPKDRFSAERLKGVDSTLKIQPAELGDSAMYLCASSLVKGGELFFGEGSRLTVL.

This clonotype was detected ten times or more. The chain is built from TRBV11-2 and TRBJ1-2; the D gene is possibly TRBD1 (5 bases). CDR1 is SGHAT and CDR2 is FQNNGV in the germline V gene. The germline V and J ends were trimmed by 2 bases and 4 bases, with 14 bases remaining between them. The CDR3 is 15 residues long. DNA for the CDR3: TGTGCCAGCAGCTTATCAGCAGGCGGGGGCTATGGCTACACCTTC. Protein sequence: CASSLSAGGGYGYTF.

This clonotype was detected a few times. The chain employs TRBV9 and TRBJ1-2; maybe TRBD1 (6 bases). In germline, CDR1 is SGDLS, CDR2 YYNGEE. This CDR3 region has 16 residues. The germline V and J ends were trimmed by 0 bases and 7 bases, with 19 bases remaining between them. The CDR3 spells CASSVGEQTGKRGYTF. Written as DNA, the CDR3 is TGTGCCAGCAGCGTAGGGGAACAAACAGGGAAACGTGGCTACACCTTC. The full variable domain, completed using reference TRBV9 and TRBJ1-2, is DSGVTQTPKHLITATGQRVTLRCSPRSGDLSVYWYQQSLDQGLQFLIQYYNGEERAKGNILERFSAQQFPDLHSELNLSSLELGDSALYFCASSVGEQTGKRGYTFGSGTRLTVV.

This chain connects TRBV11-2 to TRBJ1-2, with a weak D call TRBD1 (5 bases). The CDR3 consists of 12 residues. The germline V and J ends were trimmed by 7 bases and 4 bases, with 10 bases remaining between them. From germline, CDR1 is SGHAT and CDR2 FQNNGV. The DNA for the CDR3 is TGTGCCAGCACCGGGGGGAGCTATGGCTACACCTTC. Residues: CASTGGSYGYTF.